This is a list of T cell receptor beta chains from one sample in a study of control samples from healthy donors and cancer patients. Here immunoSEQ multiplex PCR was the method, and the copy in TCRdb shows in-frame clones only, minus some. In the table there are about 88,000 clones, just over 90% of which are singletons. Source material: blood. Receptors originate from a man aged 18 to 29 in good health. Each CDR3 is given with its conserved first and last residue. A D gene is named only where the DNA matches it firmly. A row's size may be missing; if present it is once, few, many or a size class.

D: TRBD2
V: TRBV3-1/TRBV3-2
J: TRBJ2-3
size: NA
DNA: TGTGCCAGCAGCCAAGTTTTTGGGAGCGGGAGGGAAGCAGATACGCAGTATTTT
CDR3: CASSQVFGSGREADTQYF

D: TRBD1
V: TRBV18
J: TRBJ1-5
size: NA
DNA: TGTGCCAGCTCACCCCTGACAGGGATTGGGCAGCCCCAGCATTTT
CDR3: CASSPLTGIGQPQHF

D: NA
V: TRBV21-1
J: TRBJ1-2
size: once
DNA: TGTGCCAGCAGCAAAGGGAAGGGACCCCCCCCGGGCTACACCTTC
CDR3: CASSKGKGPPPGYTF

D: NA
V: TRBV9
J: TRBJ2-5
size: once
DNA: TGTGCCAGCAGCTCCCGTCTAGCGTCGGTCCGGGAGACCCAGTACTTC
CDR3: CASSSRLASVRETQYF

D: NA
V: TRBV4-1
J: TRBJ1-4
size: NA
DNA: TGCGCCAGCAGCCGGTCTCGGACCGGGGGATATACTAATGAAAAACTGTTTTTT
CDR3: CASSRSRTGGYTNEKLFF

D: NA
V: TRBV28
J: TRBJ1-1
size: NA
DNA: TGTGCCAGCACTCGGGTTAGTGAAGCTTTCTTT
CDR3: CASTRVSEAFF

D: NA
V: TRBV5-1
J: TRBJ1-1
size: NA
DNA: TGCGCCAGCAGCTTGGGCGGCTCGTGGACTGAAGCTTTCTTT
CDR3: CASSLGGSWTEAFF

D: NA
V: TRBV28
J: TRBJ1-2
size: NA
DNA: TGTGCCAGCAGTCGATTTGTCAGCCCTTCCACCTTC
CDR3: CASSRFVSPSTF

D: NA
V: TRBV2
J: TRBJ1-2
size: once
DNA: TGTGCCAGCGGAAGGATGGAGTCACACTACACCTTC
CDR3: CASGRMESHYTF

D: TRBD1
V: TRBV5-1
J: TRBJ1-2
size: NA
DNA: TGCGCCAGCAGCTTGGGGGGACAGGACGGTATGACCTTC
CDR3: CASSLGGQDGMTF

D: NA
V: TRBV30
J: TRBJ1-1
size: NA
DNA: TGTGCCTGGAGTGTCGGGATGAACACTGAAGCTTTCTTT
CDR3: CAWSVGMNTEAFF

D: NA
V: TRBV6-5
J: TRBJ2-7
size: NA
DNA: TGTGCCAGCAGCCAGTCCTCCTACGAGCAGTACTTC
CDR3: CASSQSSYEQYF

D: NA
V: TRBV5-6
J: TRBJ1-1
size: NA
DNA: TGTGCCAGCAGCTTGGATAGGGGGGGCACTGAAGCTTTCTTT
CDR3: CASSLDRGGTEAFF

D: NA
V: TRBV30
J: TRBJ1-5
size: NA
DNA: TGTGCCTGGTCCAGAGGTGGGGCCCAGCATTTT
CDR3: CAWSRGGAQHF

D: NA
V: TRBV11-3
J: TRBJ2-3
size: NA
DNA: TGTGCCAGCAGCCTCCATAGGGGGAGCACAGATACGCAGTATTTT
CDR3: CASSLHRGSTDTQYF

D: NA
V: TRBV10-3
J: TRBJ2-1
size: once
DNA: TGTGCCATCACCACGAACAGGTTTCGTAATGAGCAGTTCTTC
CDR3: CAITTNRFRNEQFF

D: NA
V: TRBV2
J: TRBJ2-1
size: once
DNA: TGTGCCAGCAGCCCCATGACCGGACAGACGGTAGCGGGTTGGGTGGAATACAATGAGCAGTTCTTC
CDR3: CASSPMTGQTVAGWVEYNEQFF

D: TRBD1
V: TRBV6-2/TRBV6-3
J: TRBJ2-5
size: NA
DNA: TGTGCCAGCAGTTTCGGGACAGCTCAAGAGACCCAGTACTTC
CDR3: CASSFGTAQETQYF

D: NA
V: TRBV29-1
J: TRBJ1-1
size: few
DNA: TGCAGCGTTGAGGTGAACACTGAAGCTTTCTTT
CDR3: CSVEVNTEAFF

D: NA
V: TRBV12-3/TRBV12-4
J: TRBJ1-1
size: NA
DNA: TGTGCCAGCAGTTTAAAGCGGAACACTGAAGCTTTCTTT
CDR3: CASSLKRNTEAFF

D: TRBD1
V: TRBV27
J: TRBJ1-5
size: NA
DNA: TGTGCCAGCAGTCCAGGGACAGGGGGTAAACAGCCCCAGCATTTT
CDR3: CASSPGTGGKQPQHF

D: NA
V: TRBV30
J: TRBJ1-1
size: NA
DNA: TGTGCCTGGTCTCCCACGGGACTCCTGAACACTGAAGCTTTCTTT
CDR3: CAWSPTGLLNTEAFF

D: TRBD1
V: TRBV9
J: TRBJ2-2
size: NA
DNA: TGTGCCAGCAGCGTTGAAGGGGGCGGCACCGGGGAGCTGTTTTTT
CDR3: CASSVEGGGTGELFF

D: NA
V: TRBV30
J: TRBJ2-2
size: NA
DNA: TGTGCCTGGAACCAACACACCGGGGAGCTGTTTTTT
CDR3: CAWNQHTGELFF

D: NA
V: TRBV5-1
J: TRBJ2-7
size: NA
DNA: TGCGCCAGCAGCTGGCAGCAGGGTGGGCAGTACTTC
CDR3: CASSWQQGGQYF

D: NA
V: TRBV14
J: TRBJ1-3
size: NA
DNA: TGTGCCAGCAGCCAAGTAGGTCCTTTCTCTGGAAACACCATATATTTT
CDR3: CASSQVGPFSGNTIYF

D: TRBD1
V: TRBV7-2
J: TRBJ1-1
size: NA
DNA: TGTGCCAGCAGCTTAGGACAGGGGAACACTGAAGCTTTCTTT
CDR3: CASSLGQGNTEAFF

D: NA
V: TRBV5-5
J: TRBJ2-1
size: NA
DNA: TGTGCCAGCAGCTTGGGGGGACGGTACAATGAGCAGTTCTTC
CDR3: CASSLGGRYNEQFF

D: NA
V: TRBV2
J: TRBJ1-1
size: NA
DNA: TGTGCCAGCAGTGACTGGGCCGAAGCTTTCTTT
CDR3: CASSDWAEAFF

D: TRBD2
V: TRBV15
J: TRBJ2-4
size: NA
DNA: TGTGCCACCAGCAGAGACTCTGCTAGCGGGGGTGTTAAACTAGCCAAAAACATTCAGTACTTC
CDR3: CATSRDSASGGVKLAKNIQYF